Listed below are T cell receptor beta chains from one sample, sequenced in a study of T cell responses to AZD1222 COVID-19 vaccine. Profiling relied on immunoSEQ multiplex PCR, and the TCRdb table lists in-frame clones only, not all of them. The sample consists of 150,000 to 170,000 clones, roughly nine tenths of them appearing once. Material: peripheral blood, obtained on day 0 of MenACWY control vaccination. The receptors derive from an adult in good health. The CDR3 runs from the conserved cysteine through the conserved F or W. The D gene is left open where the match is weak. The size entry is marked missing in some rows and otherwise reads once, few, many or a size class.

CASSLEAAINYGYTF	TGCGCCAGCAGCTTGGAGGCAGCGATTAACTATGGCTACACCTTC	TRBV5-1	TRBJ1-2	-	-
CAQSGGLNTEAFF	TGTGCCCAGTCCGGGGGGCTGAACACTGAAGCTTTCTTT	TRBV30	TRBJ1-1	-	-
CASSPWKGANEKLFF	TGTGCCAGCAGCCCCTGGAAAGGGGCCAATGAAAAACTGTTTTTT	TRBV9	TRBJ1-4	-	-
CASSSLAYNEQFF	TGTGCCAGCAGTTCACTGGCGTACAATGAGCAGTTCTTC	TRBV27	TRBJ2-1	-	-
CASSYDWDRENQPQHF	TGTGCCAGCAGTTACGACTGGGACAGGGAGAATCAGCCCCAGCATTTT	TRBV6-2/TRBV6-3	TRBJ1-5	TRBD1	-
CASSQRSGPWGNIQYF	TGTGCCAGCAGCCAAAGATCCGGGCCTTGGGGAAACATTCAGTACTTC	TRBV7-8	TRBJ2-4	-	-
CASGLGSWGARNEQYF	TGTGCTAGTGGTTTGGGCTCGTGGGGGGCGAGGAACGAGCAGTACTTC	TRBV12-5	TRBJ2-7	-	-
CASANRQGASYEQYF	TGCGCCAGCGCTAACCGACAGGGAGCCTCCTACGAGCAGTACTTC	TRBV5-1	TRBJ2-7	TRBD1	-
CASSVASGNTIYF	TGTGCCAGCAGCGTAGCGTCAGGGAACACCATATATTTT	TRBV9	TRBJ1-3	-	few
CASSLGARGGLSGNTIYF	TGTGCCAGCAGCTTAGGGGCCCGCGGGGGCCTCTCTGGAAACACCATATATTTT	TRBV11-2	TRBJ1-3	-	-
CASSWMGTANQPQHF	TGTGCCAGCAGTTGGATGGGGACAGCAAATCAGCCCCAGCATTTT	TRBV6-6	TRBJ1-5	TRBD1	once
CATRAQSRSNTEAFF	TGTGCCACCAGAGCCCAATCGAGATCGAACACTGAAGCTTTCTTT	TRBV24-1	TRBJ1-1	-	-
CASSDTKLAGVADTQYF	TGTGCCAGCAGTGATACCAAACTAGCGGGAGTAGCAGATACGCAGTATTTT	TRBV9	TRBJ2-3	TRBD2	-
CASSLTGAGEAFF	TGTGCCAGCAGCCTTACAGGGGCTGGGGAAGCTTTCTTT	TRBV13	TRBJ1-1	TRBD1	few
CASSSQRMNTEAFF	TGCGCCAGCAGCTCACAGCGCATGAACACTGAAGCTTTCTTT	TRBV5-1	TRBJ1-1	-	-